This TCR beta chain comes out of a study of blood T cell repertoires in COVID-19. Study at large: The samples span acute and convalescent COVID-19 from the United States, Italy and Spain. T cells, B-cell-depleted T cells, or PBMCs provided the cDNA or gDNA that served as material.

V was shortened by 10 bases and J by 0 bases, with 14 bases between the two germline ends. Germline V gives CDR1 ENHRY, CDR2 SYGVKD. The CDR3 has 14 residues. Authors' methods: Estimated nucleated cell counts came from reference gene primer amplification. Assay: immunoSEQ multiplex PCR; the TCRdb copy retains only in-frame clones and omits some. The V and J calls and clone size were taken over from that table, and D and trimming were inferred from the DNA. This sample has 150,000 or so clones, with approximately 82% found just once. The J gene is TRBJ2-3, the V gene TRBV10-3, with a possible D match to TRBD2 (6 bases). The source is a woman at least 80 years old with acute or convalescent COVID-19. The sequenced sample was peripheral blood. CDR3: CATAGSGSTDTQYF. CDR3 DNA: TGTGCCACCGCGGGAAGCGGTAGCACAGATACGCAGTATTTT.